This TCR beta chain was obtained from a study of identifying expanded T cells in peripheral blood. Study-level findings and limits: Clone count variance between roughly 2-week samples rose with total template count. Differentially abundant clones: around 1.1 between replicates, around 16 at approximately 14 days, over 18 at four.

This CDR3 is built from 18 residues. Germline-derived CDR1 and CDR2 are LNHDA and SQIVND (reference sequence). The V and J ends lost 3 bases and 1 base, in that order; junction bases with no gene match: 11. The protocol was immunoSEQ multiplex PCR, while the TCRdb copy is restricted to in-frame clones and leaves out a portion. The profile covers 81,000 or so clones, with roughly 84% appearing a single time and roughly a fifth taken by the ten largest. About this clone itself: Its target is unknown.

Collection occurred without any documented infections or immune events in donors. The J gene is TRBJ2-5, the V gene TRBV19; 10 bases are a match to TRBD2. The sample taken for sequencing was blood. The TCR was taken from a person aged 18 to 69 in good health. CDR3 nucleotides: TGTGCCAGTAGTATCCGGGGTCTAGCGGGAGTCTCCCAAGAGACCCAGTACTTC. Translated: CASSIRGLAGVSQETQYF.